The 22 T cell receptor beta chains listed next were all sequenced from one sample in a study of blood T cells in healthy people across ages. A second 7 to 11 cycle PCR used barcoded and J-beta primers. One entry per CDR3 protein, called by TCRdb with MiXCR from the 5' RACE reads. The sample consists of approximately 1.5 million distinct CDR3 sequences, 34% of them appearing once. The sequencing sample was made of blood. The receptor set was obtained from a woman in her twenties or thirties in good health.

The chain recombines TRBV27 with TRBJ1-6; 9 bases are a match to TRBD1. The V segment lost 5 bases and the J segment 8 bases; nucleotides outside the gene matches: 7. The germline V gene encodes CDR1 MNHEY and CDR2 SMNVEV (reference sequence). The CDR3 consists of 15 residues. The CDR3 here is CASSPRQGVYSPLHF. As DNA, the CDR3 is TGTGCCAGCAGTCCCCGACAGGGGGTTTATTCACCCCTCCACTTT.

This clonotype was found a few times. The chain couples TRBV5-6 to TRBJ2-1, with D perhaps assigned TRBD1 or TRBD2 (5 bases each). This CDR3 has 15 amino acids. The V end was cut by 5 bases, the J end by 1 base, with 13 bases between. CDR1 is SGHDT, CDR2 YYEEEE, per germline. This CDR3 reads CASSFWGSSYNEQFF. The CDR3 DNA reads TGTGCCAGCAGTTTTTGGGGGTCTTCCTACAATGAGCAGTTCTTC.

This clonotype has at least ten counts. V usage is TRBV10-3 and J usage is TRBJ2-7; 10 bases agree with TRBD1. V was clipped by 4 bases and J by 0 bases; unmatched bases: 0. Germline assignment: CDR1 ENHRY and CDR2 SYGVKD. The CDR3 extends over 14 amino acids. The CDR3 DNA is TGTGCCATCAGTGGGACAGGGGGCTCCTACGAGCAGTACTTC. This gives the protein CAISGTGGSYEQYF.

CDR3 amino acids: CASGLGYTDTQYF. The CDR3 region has the DNA TGTGCTAGTGGTTTGGGCTACACAGATACGCAGTATTTT. The rearrangement uses TRBV12-5 and TRBJ2-3; D remains unclear. The CDR3 sequence is 13 residues long. V lost 1 base and J lost 2, with 4 bases in between. Germline V lookup: CDR1 LGHNT, CDR2 FRNRAP.

As for this clonotype: An end of the junction does not agree with germline; a read error may underlie this. This chain's CDR3 is CAGSPSVPLGDYGYTF. The CDR3 DNA is TGTGCCGGCTCCCCGAGTGTCCCACTGGGGGACTATGGCTACACCTTC. This sequence joins TRBV18 and TRBJ1-2; weak D call: TRBD1 (5 bases). Germline CDR1 is KGHSH and CDR2 is LQKENI. This CDR3 has 16 residues.

This clonotype was picked up one time. The genes are TRBV5-1 and TRBJ2-5; D is possibly TRBD1 (6 bases). The DNA end lines up better with TRBJ2-7; the J call may be wrong. This CDR3 has 14 amino acids. Germline CDR1 SGHRS, CDR2 YFSETQ. The CDR3 region is CASKTRSGDYEQYF. CDR3 in DNA: TGCGCCAGCAAAACCAGATCAGGGGACTACGAGCAGTACTTC.

The V call is TRBV7-2, the J call TRBJ2-5; possibly TRBD1 for D (6 bases). CDR3 size: 14 residues. CDR1 SGHTA and CDR2 FQGNSA come from the germline V gene. V was clipped by 3 bases and J by 7 bases, with 15 bases between them. For the CDR3, the DNA is TGTACCAGCAGCTTTACACAGGGAGTCGGGACCCAGTACTTC. Protein product: CTSSFTQGVGTQYF.

Regarding this clonotype: A much larger clone sits a single nucleotide away, making a read error possible. The chain links TRBV4-1 to TRBJ2-3, with D unclear. This CDR3 is built from 16 residues. The V gene's germline CDR1 is MGHRA and CDR2 YSYEKL. V lost 3 bases, J lost 0 bases, and 13 bases lay in between. The CDR3 spells CASSHLISGSTDTQYF. Here the CDR3 DNA reads TGCGCCAGCAGCCACCTTATATCGGGCAGCACAGATACGCAGTATTTT.

This clonotype was seen a handful of times. The genes are TRBV20-1 and TRBJ2-1; tentative D call: TRBD1 (7 bases). The germline V and J ends were trimmed by 6 bases and 3 bases, with 18 bases remaining between them. CDR3 length equals 15 residues. CDR1 and CDR2 (germline): DFQATT, SNEGSKA (reference sequence). CDR3 region: CSASKPGGLYNEQFF. For the CDR3, the DNA is TGCAGTGCGTCGAAACCAGGGGGGCTCTACAATGAGCAGTTCTTC.

The chain links TRBV20-1 to TRBJ1-1; D is unclear. This CDR3 region has 12 residues. Trimming left V 6 bases short and J 6 bases short, with 14 bases between. Looked up from germline, CDR1 is DFQATT and CDR2 is SNEGSKA (reference sequence). The CDR3 is CSAPEPASEAFF. CDR3 DNA sequence: TGCAGTGCCCCAGAGCCAGCCTCTGAAGCTTTCTTT.

This clonotype was detected only a few times. The V gene is TRBV4-1, the J gene TRBJ2-2; TRBD2 matches at 8 bases. Germline CDR1 is MGHRA and CDR2 is YSYEKL. The CDR3 consists of 17 residues. J gave up 0 bases and V 3 bases, and 6 bases lay outside the gene matches. The CDR3 sequence: CASSQVEAGANTGELFF. The CDR3 DNA reads TGCGCCAGCAGCCAGGTGGAAGCGGGGGCGAACACCGGGGAGCTGTTTTTT.

CDR3 loop: CSVEGGGRAFF. CDR3 coding DNA: TGCAGCGTTGAGGGGGGCGGGAGGGCTTTCTTT. This chain links TRBV29-1 with TRBJ1-1; D may be TRBD1 (6 bases). Germline V gene sequence: CDR1 SQVTM, CDR2 ANQGSEA. The CDR3 loop spans 11 amino acids. The V end lost 3 bases, the J end lost 11 bases, and 13 bases lay between the germline ends.

This chain links TRBV30 with TRBJ1-2, with D unresolved. Germline V gene data show CDR1 as GTSNPN and CDR2 as SVGIG (reference sequence). The V and J ends lost 0 bases and 0 bases respectively, with 14 bases between them. The CDR3 length is 16 residues. CDR3 protein: CAWSVRHEIANYGYTF. DNA of the CDR3: TGTGCCTGGAGTGTCCGTCACGAAATTGCTAACTATGGCTACACCTTC.

CDR3 region: CASRVTAGGRGETQYF. The CDR3 nucleotides read TGTGCCAGCCGAGTTACAGCGGGGGGACGCGGAGAGACCCAGTACTTC. The gene calls are TRBV6-5 and TRBJ2-5; 9 bases align to TRBD2. The germline V gene encodes CDR1 MNHEY and CDR2 SVGAGI. The CDR3 loop spans 16 amino acids. The junction had 14 bases not matched to a gene; V was cut back by 8 bases and J by 4 bases.

In its sample, this clonotype was seen a few times. The V and J genes are TRBV3-1 and TRBJ1-2; 8 positions match TRBD1. The trim removed 4 bases at V and 8 bases at J, leaving 6 bases unmatched. Germline V gives CDR1 LGHDT, CDR2 YNNKEL (reference sequence). The CDR3 is 13 residues long. The CDR3 spells CASSPGQGWGYTF. CDR3 sequence (DNA): TGTGCCAGCAGCCCAGGACAGGGCTGGGGCTACACCTTC.

This chain uses TRBV4-1 with TRBJ2-7; TRBD2 might be the D (6 bases). The CDR3 has 16 residues. V lost 2 bases, J lost 1 base, and 15 bases lay in between. From germline, CDR1 is MGHRA and CDR2 YSYEKL. Written as DNA, the CDR3 is TGCGCCAGCAGCCAATCAGGACTAACGATTTCCTACGAGCAGTACTTC. Amino acids: CASSQSGLTISYEQYF.

The rearrangement joins TRBV27 to TRBJ2-7; no clear D. Per the germline V gene, CDR1 is MNHEY and CDR2 is SMNVEV (reference sequence). Trimming stripped 5 bases from V and 0 bases from J, with 17 bases between. CDR3 size: 16 residues. CDR3 coding DNA: TGTGCCAGCAGTCATATTCCCGGGCCCAGCTCCTACGAGCAGTACTTC. Translated: CASSHIPGPSSYEQYF.

This clonotype showed up just a few times. The V and J genes are TRBV4-1 and TRBJ1-2, with TRBD1 matching 7 bases. Germline CDR1 reads MGHRA; CDR2 reads YSYEKL. The CDR3 runs 16 residues. The V gene end was trimmed by 1 base and the J gene end by 6 bases; junction bases not matched to a gene: 11. CDR3 DNA: TGCGCCAGCAGCCAAGGCCAGGACAGGCCCCTCCATGGCTACACCTTC. This codes for CASSQGQDRPLHGYTF.

This clonotype was recorded a few times. This sequence joins TRBV7-7 and TRBJ2-5; 14 bases match TRBD2. Germline CDR1 is SSHAT and CDR2 is FNYEAQ (reference sequence). Trimming cost V 1 base and J 11 bases; bases outside gene matches: 9. There are 16 residues in the CDR3. The CDR3 sequence is CASSLGTGLAGEEQYF. CDR3 DNA: TGTGCCAGCAGCTTAGGGACGGGACTAGCGGGAGAAGAGCAGTACTTC. The variable domain in full, completed from reference TRBV7-7 and TRBJ2-5, reads GAGVSQSPRYKVTKRGQDVTLRCDPISSHATLYWYQQALGQGPEFLTYFNYEAQPDKSGLPSDRFSAERPEGSISTLTIQRTEQRDSAMYRCASSLGTGLAGEEQYFGPGTRLLVL.

This clonotype was observed a handful of times. This rearrangement joins TRBV4-1 to TRBJ2-1, with TRBD2 identical over 13 bases. Trimming cost V 0 bases and J 0 bases; bases outside gene matches: 11. This CDR3 comprises 21 residues. CDR1 is MGHRA, CDR2 YSYEKL, per germline. In DNA form, the CDR3 reads TGCGCCAGCAGCCAAGATGGGGTGACTAGCGGGGGGCGGAGCTCCTACAATGAGCAGTTCTTC. It yields the protein CASSQDGVTSGGRSSYNEQFF.

This clonotype was found many times. The CDR3: CASSQGGNQPQHF. CDR3 DNA: TGTGCCAGCAGCCAGGGGGGCAATCAGCCCCAGCATTTT. The gene calls are TRBV3-1 and TRBJ1-5; TRBD1 is a possible D gene (5 bases). The CDR3 extends over 13 amino acids. CDR1 is LGHDT and CDR2 is YNNKEL in the germline V gene (reference sequence). V was trimmed by 3 bases and J by 2 bases, leaving 5 bases between them. Variable domain in full (rest from reference TRBV3-1 and TRBJ1-5): DTAVSQTPKYLVTQMGNDKSIKCEQNLGHDTMYWYKQDSKKFLKIMFSYNNKELIINETVPNRFSPKSPDKAHLNLHINSLELGDSAVYFCASSQGGNQPQHFGDGTRLSIL.

The chain combines TRBV10-1 with TRBJ1-4; 8 bases agree with TRBD1. The junction had 12 bases not matched to a gene; V was cut back by 7 bases and J by 5 bases. In germline, CDR1 is WNHNN, CDR2 SYGVQD (reference sequence). This CDR3 spans 16 amino acids. The chain's CDR3 is CASNEVVRTGNEKLFF. The CDR3 DNA follows: TGCGCCAGCAATGAAGTCGTTAGGACAGGGAATGAAAAACTGTTTTTT.